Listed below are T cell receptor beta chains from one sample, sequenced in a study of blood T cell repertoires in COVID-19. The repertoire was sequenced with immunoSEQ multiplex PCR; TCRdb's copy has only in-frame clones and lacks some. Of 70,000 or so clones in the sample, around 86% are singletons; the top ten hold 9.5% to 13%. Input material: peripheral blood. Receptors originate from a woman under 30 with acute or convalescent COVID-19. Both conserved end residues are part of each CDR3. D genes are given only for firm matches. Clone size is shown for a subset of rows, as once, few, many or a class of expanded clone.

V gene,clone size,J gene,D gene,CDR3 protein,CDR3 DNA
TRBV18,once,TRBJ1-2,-,CASSPLVAQEVRYGYTF,TGTGCCAGCTCACCACTTGTCGCGCAGGAAGTTAGATATGGCTACACCTTC
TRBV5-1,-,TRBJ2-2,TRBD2,CASSFLSGGTGELFF,TGCGCCAGCAGCTTCCTAAGCGGGGGTACCGGGGAGCTGTTTTTT
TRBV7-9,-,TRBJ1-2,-,CASSLTGEAYGYTF,TGTGCCAGCAGCTTAACAGGAGAGGCCTATGGCTACACCTTC
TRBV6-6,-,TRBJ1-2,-,CASVTTGSASLGYTF,TGTGCCAGCGTAACCACAGGGTCGGCTTCGCTCGGCTACACCTTC
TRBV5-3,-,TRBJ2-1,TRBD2,CARSLGASGSTHREDEQFF,TGTGCCAGAAGCTTGGGGGCTAGCGGGAGTACGCATCGGGAAGATGAGCAGTTCTTC
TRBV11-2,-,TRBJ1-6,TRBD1,CASREGTGGAESPLHF,TGTGCCAGCAGGGAGGGGACAGGGGGCGCAGAATCACCCCTCCACTTT
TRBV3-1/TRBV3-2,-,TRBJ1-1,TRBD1,CASSRDRATEAFF,TGTGCCAGCAGCAGAGACAGGGCCACTGAAGCTTTCTTT
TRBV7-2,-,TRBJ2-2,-,CASSPNMNTGELFF,TGTGCCAGCAGCCCGAACATGAACACCGGGGAGCTGTTTTTT
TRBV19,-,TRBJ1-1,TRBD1,CASSPDRGWTEAFF,TGTGCCAGTAGTCCGGACAGGGGATGGACTGAAGCTTTCTTT
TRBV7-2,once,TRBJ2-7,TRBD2,CASRSLAGHYEQYF,TGTGCCAGCAGGTCTCTAGCGGGCCACTACGAGCAGTACTTC
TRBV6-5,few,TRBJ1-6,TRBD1,CASSYKAPGGSPLHF,TGTGCCAGCAGTTATAAGGCCCCAGGGGGGTCACCCCTCCACTTT
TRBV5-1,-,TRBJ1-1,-,CASSSRGMNTEAFF,TGCGCCAGCAGCTCCCGGGGAATGAACACTGAAGCTTTCTTT
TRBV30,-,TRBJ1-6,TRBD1,CAWSVAGGPLHF,TGTGCCTGGAGTGTAGCAGGGGGACCCCTCCACTTT
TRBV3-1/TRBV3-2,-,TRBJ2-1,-,CASSQDRIAVGNEQFF,TGTGCCAGCAGCCAAGATCGAATAGCGGTGGGCAATGAGCAGTTCTTC
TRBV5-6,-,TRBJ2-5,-,CASSLVITGRKSEQETQYF,TGTGCCAGCAGCTTGGTGATTACAGGACGAAAAAGCGAGCAAGAGACCCAGTACTTC
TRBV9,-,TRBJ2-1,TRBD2,CASSVDQRENNEQFF,TGTGCCAGCAGCGTAGACCAGCGGGAGAACAATGAGCAGTTCTTC
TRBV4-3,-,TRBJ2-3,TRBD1,CASSQVPGQGTDTQYF,TGCGCCAGCAGCCAGGTACCGGGACAGGGTACAGATACGCAGTATTTT
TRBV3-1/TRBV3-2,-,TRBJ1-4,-,CASSQGGGHEKLFF,TGTGCCAGCAGCCAAGGAGGGGGACATGAAAAACTGTTTTTT
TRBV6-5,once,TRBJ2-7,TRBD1,CASRRTGPRYEQYF,TGTGCCAGCAGAAGGACAGGGCCGCGTTACGAGCAGTACTTC
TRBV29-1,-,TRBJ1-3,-,CSVGGQGGAGNTIYF,TGCAGCGTTGGAGGGCAGGGAGGCGCTGGAAACACCATATATTTT
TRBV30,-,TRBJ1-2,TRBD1,CAWSRGQGVYGYTF,TGTGCCTGGAGCCGCGGACAGGGGGTCTATGGCTACACCTTC
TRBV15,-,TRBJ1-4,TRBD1,CATSRETGSGEKLFF,TGTGCCACCAGCAGAGAGACAGGGAGTGGTGAAAAACTGTTTTTT
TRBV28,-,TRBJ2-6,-,CASKYRGSSGANVLTF,TGTGCCAGCAAATACCGGGGGAGCTCTGGGGCCAACGTCCTGACTTTC
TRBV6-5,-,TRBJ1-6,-,CASNPDTSYNSPLHF,TGTGCCAGCAACCCGGACACATCCTATAATTCACCCCTCCACTTT
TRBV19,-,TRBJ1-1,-,CASSLSLRTEAFF,TGTGCCAGTAGTCTCTCATTGAGGACTGAAGCTTTCTTT
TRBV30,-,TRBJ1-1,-,CAWSVANEAFF,TGTGCCTGGAGTGTGGCAAACGAAGCTTTCTTT
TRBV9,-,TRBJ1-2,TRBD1,CASSFGQEANYGYTF,TGTGCCAGCAGCTTCGGACAGGAAGCTAACTATGGCTACACCTTC
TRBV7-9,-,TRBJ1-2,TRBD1,CASSPRTGPNYGYTF,TGTGCCAGCAGCCCGAGGACAGGTCCTAACTATGGCTACACCTTC